This T cell receptor beta chain was identified in a study of technical replicates of blood from a handful of donors. Per germline, CDR1 LNHDA and CDR2 SQIVND (reference sequence). Trimming cost V 8 bases and J 0 bases, with 14 bases left between them. The CDR3 runs 14 residues. Data came from immunoSEQ multiplex PCR; TCRdb stores just in-frame clones and leaves some out. Among approximately 100,000 clones listed, approximately 96% were seen once. This clonotype originated in a human donor in good health. The V and J genes are TRBV19 and TRBJ2-7; a possible D gene is TRBD1 (6 bases). Sequencing was done on a sample of T cells isolated from PBMCs. The CDR3 coding sequence is TGTGCCAGTTCTTGGGGGCGGAACTCCTACGAGCAGTACTTC. Its protein is CASSWGRNSYEQYF.